This TCR beta chain emerged from a study of patients and donors after allogeneic stem cell transplantation. TCRdb re-called the RT-PCR reads with MiXCR, one entry per CDR3 protein. The sample shows about 110,000 distinct CDR3 sequences, around 36% of them seen only once. This CDR3 has 15 residues. CDR1 is DFQATT, CDR2 SNEGSKA, per germline (reference sequence). The V and J ends lost 3 bases and 1 base respectively, with 13 bases between them. The sample taken for sequencing was blood, either unsorted or a sorted T cell fraction (not recorded which). V gene TRBV20-1 combines with J gene TRBJ2-1; D ambiguous. The TCR sequence derives from a human donor who was either an allogeneic HSCT recipient or a stem cell or donor lymphocyte infusion donor (not recorded which). It is not recorded whose cells these are; they may come from a transplant donor. Here the CDR3 DNA reads TGCAGTGCTAGTGCGAGGCGAGGTTCCTACAATGAGCAGTTCTTC. Protein product: CSASARRGSYNEQFF.